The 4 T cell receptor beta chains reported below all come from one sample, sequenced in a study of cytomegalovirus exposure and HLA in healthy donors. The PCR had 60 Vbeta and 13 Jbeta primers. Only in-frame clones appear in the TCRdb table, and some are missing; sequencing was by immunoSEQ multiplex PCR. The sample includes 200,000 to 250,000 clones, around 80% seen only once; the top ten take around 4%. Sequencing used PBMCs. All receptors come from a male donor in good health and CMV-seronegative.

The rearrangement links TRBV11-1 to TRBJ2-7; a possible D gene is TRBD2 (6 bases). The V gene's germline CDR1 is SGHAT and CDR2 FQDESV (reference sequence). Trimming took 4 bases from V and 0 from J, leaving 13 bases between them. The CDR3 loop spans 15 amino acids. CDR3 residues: CASSSGGMSSYEQYF. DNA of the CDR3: TGTGCCAGCAGCTCGGGCGGGATGTCCTCCTACGAGCAGTACTTC.

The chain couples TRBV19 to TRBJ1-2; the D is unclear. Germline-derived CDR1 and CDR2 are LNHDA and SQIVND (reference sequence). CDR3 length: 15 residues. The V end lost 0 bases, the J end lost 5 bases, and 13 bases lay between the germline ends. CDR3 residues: CASSIEEGTTYGYTF. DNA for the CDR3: TGTGCCAGTAGTATAGAGGAAGGTACGACATATGGCTACACCTTC.

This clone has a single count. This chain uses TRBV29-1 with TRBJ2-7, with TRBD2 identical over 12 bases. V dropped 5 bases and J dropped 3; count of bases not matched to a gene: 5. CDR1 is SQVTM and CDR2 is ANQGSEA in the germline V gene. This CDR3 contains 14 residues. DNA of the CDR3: TGCAGCGTTAAGCGACTAGCGGGAGTCTACGAGCAGTACTTC. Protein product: CSVKRLAGVYEQYF.

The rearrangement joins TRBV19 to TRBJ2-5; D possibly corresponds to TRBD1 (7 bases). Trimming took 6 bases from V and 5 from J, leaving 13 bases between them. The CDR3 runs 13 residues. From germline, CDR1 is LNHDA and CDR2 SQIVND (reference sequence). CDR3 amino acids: CASRAPGGETQYF. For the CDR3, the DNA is TGTGCCAGTAGGGCTCCAGGGGGGGAGACCCAGTACTTC.